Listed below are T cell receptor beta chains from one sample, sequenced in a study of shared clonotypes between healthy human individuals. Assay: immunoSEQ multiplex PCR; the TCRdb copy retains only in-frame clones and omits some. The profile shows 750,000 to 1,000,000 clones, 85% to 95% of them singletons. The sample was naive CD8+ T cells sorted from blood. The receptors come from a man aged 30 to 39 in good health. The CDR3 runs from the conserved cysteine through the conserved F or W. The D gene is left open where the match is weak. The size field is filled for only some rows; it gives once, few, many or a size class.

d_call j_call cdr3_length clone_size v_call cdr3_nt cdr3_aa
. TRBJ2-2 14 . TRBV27 TGTGCCAGCGGACGACAGACGAACACCGGGGAGCTGTTTTTT CASGRQTNTGELFF
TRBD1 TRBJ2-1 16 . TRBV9 TGTGCCAGCAGCGTAGCGACAGGGGCAAGATACAATGAGCAGTTCTTC CASSVATGARYNEQFF
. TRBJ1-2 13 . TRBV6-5 TGTGCCAGCAGTTACTCCTTCCAAAATGGCTACACCTTC CASSYSFQNGYTF
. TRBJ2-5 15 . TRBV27 TGTGCCAGCAGTCCGAGGACTGGAGGGAAAGAGACCCAGTACTTC CASSPRTGGKETQYF
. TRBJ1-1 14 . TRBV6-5 TGTGCCAGCAGTTACTCTAATCATGGGACTGAAGCTTTCTTT CASSYSNHGTEAFF
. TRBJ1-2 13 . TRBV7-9 TGTGCCAGCAGCTTTTCCAGAACCTATGGCTACACCTTC CASSFSRTYGYTF
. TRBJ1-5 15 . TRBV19 TGTGCCAGTACCCCCGGGGGGATGGGCAATCAGCCCCAGCATTTT CASTPGGMGNQPQHF
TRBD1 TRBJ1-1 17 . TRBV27 TGTGCCAGCAGTTACCGTACACCGGGACAGGGGGCTTATGAAGCTTTCTTT CASSYRTPGQGAYEAFF
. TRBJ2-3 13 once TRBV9 TGTGCCAGCAGAGGGACTGCGCCAGATACGCAGTATTTT CASRGTAPDTQYF
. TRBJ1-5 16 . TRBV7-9 TGTGCCAGCAGCTCCCTTGCAGGGATCGCTGGACAGCCCCAGCATTTT CASSSLAGIAGQPQHF
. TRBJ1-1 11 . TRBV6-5 TGTGCCAGCAGACAAAACACTGAAGCTTTCTTT CASRQNTEAFF
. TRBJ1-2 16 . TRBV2 TGTGCCAGCAGTGAAGTGGGGATGGCAGGTACCCTTGGCTACACCTTC CASSEVGMAGTLGYTF
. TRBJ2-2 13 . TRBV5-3 TGTGCCAGAAGCCCACCCCCGGCCAGGGAGCTGTTTTTT CARSPPPARELFF
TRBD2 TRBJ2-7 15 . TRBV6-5 TGTGCCAGCAGTTACATCGGGGGGTCTTCCTACGAGCAGTACTTC CASSYIGGSSYEQYF
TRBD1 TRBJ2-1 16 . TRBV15 TGTGCCACCAGACCGGACAGGGGACGGTCCTACAATGAGCAGTTCTTC CATRPDRGRSYNEQFF
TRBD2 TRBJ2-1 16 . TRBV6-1 TGTGCCAGCAGTGTCGGCGGGCGGGGGGCCTACAATGAGCAGTTCTTC CASSVGGRGAYNEQFF
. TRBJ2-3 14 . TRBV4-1 TGCGCCAGCAGCTTCACGACGAGGGCAGATACGCAGTATTTT CASSFTTRADTQYF
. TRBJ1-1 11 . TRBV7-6 TGTGCCAGCAGCCGCGGACAGGAAGCTTTCTTT CASSRGQEAFF
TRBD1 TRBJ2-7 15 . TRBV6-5 TGTGCCAGCAGTCCCGGGACAGCCGGAGGCTACGAGCAGTACTTC CASSPGTAGGYEQYF
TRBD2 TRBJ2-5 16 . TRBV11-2 TGTGCCAGCAGCTCCTGGACTAGCGGGAACCAAGAGACCCAGTACTTC CASSSWTSGNQETQYF
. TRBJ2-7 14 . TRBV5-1 TGCGCCAGCAGCTTGGTTCGGGGGCCCTACGAGCAGTACTTC CASSLVRGPYEQYF
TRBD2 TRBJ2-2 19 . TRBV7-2 TGTGCCAGCAGCATGGGGACTAGCGGGAGGGCGGGTAACACCGGGGAGCTGTTTTTT CASSMGTSGRAGNTGELFF
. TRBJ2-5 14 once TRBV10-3 TGTGCCATCAGTGCAGGGGTAGGACGGGAGACCCAGTACTTC CAISAGVGRETQYF
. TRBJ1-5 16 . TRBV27 TGTGCCAGCAGTTTAATAGGACACTATAGCAATCAGCCCCAGCATTTT CASSLIGHYSNQPQHF
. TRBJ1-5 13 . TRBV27 TGTGCCAGCAGTCTTTATGTGGATCAGCCCCAGCATTTT CASSLYVDQPQHF
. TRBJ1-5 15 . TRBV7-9 TGTGCCAGCAGCACGGGGGGTGGGAAGACGCAGCCCCAGCATTTT CASSTGGGKTQPQHF
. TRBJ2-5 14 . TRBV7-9 TGTGCCAGCAGCTTCCCTGGTTACGGAGAGACCCAGTACTTC CASSFPGYGETQYF
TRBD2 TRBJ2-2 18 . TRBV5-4 TGTGCCAGCAGCCCCCAAGGGGGTAGCGGGAGGGCGACCGGGGAGCTGTTTTTT CASSPQGGSGRATGELFF
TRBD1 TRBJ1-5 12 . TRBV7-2 TGTGCCAGCAGCTCCCCTCAGGGGGACCAGCATTTT CASSSPQGDQHF
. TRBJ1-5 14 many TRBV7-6 TGTGCCAGCAGCTTAGAGCCAGGGAATCAGCCCCAGCATTTT CASSLEPGNQPQHF
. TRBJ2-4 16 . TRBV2 TGTGCCAGCACCGAGAGTAGGGACTTAGCCAAAAACATTCAGTACTTC CASTESRDLAKNIQYF
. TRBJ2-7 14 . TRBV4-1 TGCGCCAGCAGCCCCTCGGCTTCCTTTTACGAGCAGTACTTC CASSPSASFYEQYF
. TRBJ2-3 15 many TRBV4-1 TGCGCCAGCGGGGGGGGGCGAGACCCTACAGATACGCAGTATTTT CASGGGRDPTDTQYF
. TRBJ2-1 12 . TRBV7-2 TGTGCCAGCAGCGGCTCCTACAATGAGCAGTTCTTC CASSGSYNEQFF
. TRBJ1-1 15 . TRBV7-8 TGTGCCAGCAGCACACTACAGGGAGCAGACACTGAAGCTTTCTTT CASSTLQGADTEAFF
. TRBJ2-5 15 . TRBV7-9 TGTGCCAGCAGCTCTCCGGGTAGGCCCAGAGAGACCCAGTACTTC CASSSPGRPRETQYF
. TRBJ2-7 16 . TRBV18 TGTGCCAGCTCACCACCGGTGGAGGGCGGGTTTGCCGAGCAGTACTTC CASSPPVEGGFAEQYF
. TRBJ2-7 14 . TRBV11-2 TGTGCCAGCAGCTTAGAGTTCAGCGCTTACGAGCAGTACTTC CASSLEFSAYEQYF
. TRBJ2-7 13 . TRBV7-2 TGTGCCAGCAGCTTAGAGGTAGACTACGAGCAGTACTTC CASSLEVDYEQYF
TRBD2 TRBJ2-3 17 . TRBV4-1 TGCGCCAGCAGCCAGCGACTAGCGGGAGCCATCACAGATACGCAGTATTTT CASSQRLAGAITDTQYF
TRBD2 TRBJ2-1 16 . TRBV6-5 TGTGCCAGCAGTTACTCGACTAGCGGGAGGTCCACTGAGCAGTTCTTC CASSYSTSGRSTEQFF
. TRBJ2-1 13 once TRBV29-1 TGCAGCGTTGAGCTAGCGAGTTACAATGAGCAGTTCTTC CSVELASYNEQFF
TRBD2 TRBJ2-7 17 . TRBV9 TGTGCCAGCAGCGTAGAGTCTAGCGGGATTGTCACCTACGAGCAGTACTTC CASSVESSGIVTYEQYF
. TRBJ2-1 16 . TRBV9 TGTGCCAGCAGCGTAGATGGAAGCGGAGCCTTGGATGAGCAGTTCTTC CASSVDGSGALDEQFF
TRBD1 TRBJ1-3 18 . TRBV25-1 TGTGCCAGCAGTGACTGGTTCGAGGAGGGGGCGTCGGGAAACACCATATATTTT CASSDWFEEGASGNTIYF
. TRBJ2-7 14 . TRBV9 TGTGCCAGCAGCCCCTTCGATTCAGGTTACGAGCAGTACTTC CASSPFDSGYEQYF
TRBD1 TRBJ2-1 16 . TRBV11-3 TGTGCCAGCAGCCCCGGACAGGGGGCTTCTTACAATGAGCAGTTCTTC CASSPGQGASYNEQFF
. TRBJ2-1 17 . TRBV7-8 TGTGCCAGCAGCTTAGGACAGGGACGGGAGGGCCGCAATGAGCAGTTCTTC CASSLGQGREGRNEQFF
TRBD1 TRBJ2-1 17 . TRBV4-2 TGTGCCAGCAGCCAAGAGTTTGCAGGGGGAGTTGGAAATGAGCAGTTCTTC CASSQEFAGGVGNEQFF
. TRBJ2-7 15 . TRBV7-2 TGTGCCAGCAGCTTGGAGGGAGCGCCATCCTACGAGCAGTACTTC CASSLEGAPSYEQYF
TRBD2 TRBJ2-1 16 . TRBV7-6 TGTGCCAGCAGCTCCGGACTAGCGGGAGGCACGTTTGAGCAGTTCTTC CASSSGLAGGTFEQFF
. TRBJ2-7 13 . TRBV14 TGTGCCAGCAGCCAATGGGGGGACAACGAGCAGTACTTC CASSQWGDNEQYF
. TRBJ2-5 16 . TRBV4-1 TGCGCCAGCAGCCCTTTGAGGACAGCTTACCAAGAGACCCAGTACTTC CASSPLRTAYQETQYF
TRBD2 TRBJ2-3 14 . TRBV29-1 TGCAGCGCCGCGGGGCTAGCGGACACAGATACGCAGTATTTT CSAAGLADTDTQYF
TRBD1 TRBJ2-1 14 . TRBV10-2 TGCGCCAGCATGGGGACAGGGGCTTACAATGAGCAGTTCTTC CASMGTGAYNEQFF
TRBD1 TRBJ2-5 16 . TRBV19 TGTGCCAGTAGTATCCCGGAAGGACAGGCGCAAGAGACCCAGTACTTC CASSIPEGQAQETQYF
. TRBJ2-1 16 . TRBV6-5 TGTGCCAGCAGTTACGTCGCGGGTAGCTCCTACAATGAGCAGTTCTTC CASSYVAGSSYNEQFF
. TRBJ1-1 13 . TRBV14 TGTGCCAGCAGCCAGGGTATTGTCACTGAAGCTTTCTTT CASSQGIVTEAFF
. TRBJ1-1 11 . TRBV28 TGTGCCAGCAGTACGACCAGGGAAGCTTTCTTT CASSTTREAFF
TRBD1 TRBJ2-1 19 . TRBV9 TGTGCCAGCAGCGTAGACGGGACAGGGCTGGCGGGAGTCTACAATGAGCAGTTCTTC CASSVDGTGLAGVYNEQFF